The entry below describes one TCR beta chain. The source of the sample is a study of cytomegalovirus exposure and HLA in healthy donors. Study-level background: From 190 million or so T cells, an earlier analysis saw under 140 million unique TCR beta sequences.

With 60 Vbeta and 13 Jbeta primers, the PCR was carried out. Data came from immunoSEQ multiplex PCR; TCRdb stores just in-frame clones and leaves some out. The sample has approximately 190,000 clones. Germline lookup yields CDR1 SGHVS and CDR2 FQNEAQ. The trim removed 1 base at V and 4 bases at J, leaving 11 bases unmatched. This CDR3 region has 17 residues. The TCR was taken from a young man in good health and CMV-seronegative. Sequenced material: PBMCs. The chain employs TRBV7-8 and TRBJ1-2, with 8 bases aligning to TRBD1. The CDR3 loop reads CASSLVQGGLPTYGYTF. Written as DNA, the CDR3 is TGTGCCAGCAGCTTAGTACAGGGGGGCTTACCAACCTATGGCTACACCTTC.